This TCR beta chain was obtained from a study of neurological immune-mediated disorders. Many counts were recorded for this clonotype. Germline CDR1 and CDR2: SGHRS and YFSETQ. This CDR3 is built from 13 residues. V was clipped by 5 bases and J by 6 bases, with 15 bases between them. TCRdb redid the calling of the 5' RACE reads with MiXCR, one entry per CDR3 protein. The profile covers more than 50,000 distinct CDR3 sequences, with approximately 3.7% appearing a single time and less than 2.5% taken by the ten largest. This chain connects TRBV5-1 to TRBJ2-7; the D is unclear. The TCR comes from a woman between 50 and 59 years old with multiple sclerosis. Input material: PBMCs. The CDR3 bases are TGCGCCAGCAGGTTTACTGGGGTCCTCGAGCAGTACTTC. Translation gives CASRFTGVLEQYF.